This T cell receptor (beta chain) originates from a study of cytomegalovirus exposure and HLA in healthy donors. The PCR ran on 60 Vbeta and 13 Jbeta primers. The method was immunoSEQ multiplex PCR; TCRdb's version includes in-frame clones alone and lacks a portion of them. Of around 160,000 clones listed, roughly 80% are singletons. In this sample, this clone turned up once. Its antigen remains unidentified. The germline CDR1 and CDR2 sequences are SNHLY and FYNNEI. V lost 4 bases and J lost 4, with 11 bases in between. The CDR3 is made up of 14 amino acids. Study-level findings and limits: In a later analysis, HLA-associated beta chains showed higher expansion and lower generation probabilities than comparable chains.

Material: PBMCs. The chain recombines TRBV2 with TRBJ1-5, with D possibly matching TRBD1 (6 bases). This TCR was sampled from a human donor in good health. The CDR3 DNA follows: TGTGCCAGCAGTGCCGGGACAAGGAATCAGCCCCAGCATTTT. Its translation: CASSAGTRNQPQHF.